This T cell receptor beta chain is drawn from a study of OX40 agonist ivuxolimab in advanced cancers. Across the study: Anti-PD-1, anti-PD-L1 or anti-CTLA-4 therapy given earlier was allowed, and approximately 40% had some.

Points on this clone: The antigen is not known.

Only in-frame clones appear in the TCRdb table, and some are missing; sequencing was by immunoSEQ multiplex PCR. Of about 94,000 clones in the sample, around 90% are singletons; the top ten hold just over 0.3%. V lost 3 bases to trimming and J lost 6 bases, with 17 bases between them. The CDR3 contains 15 residues. The germline gives CDR1 LNHDA, CDR2 SQIVND (reference sequence). Study-level results: Both CD4+ and CD8+ T cell populations in blood had undergone clonal expansion by week 6 at 0.1 to 3.0 mg/kg. People who partly responded at 0.1-3.0 mg/kg had some of the least clonal expansion seen.

This receptor was obtained from an adult with an advanced solid tumor such as melanoma, head and neck, liver or kidney cancer. The sample consisted of CD4+ or CD8+ T cells sorted from blood, taken in a trial of the OX40 agonist ivuxolimab. This chain connects TRBV19 to TRBJ1-1, with a weak D call TRBD1 (5 bases). This CDR3 is CASSINRPFGAEAFF. As DNA, the CDR3 is TGTGCCAGTAGTATTAACAGGCCGTTCGGGGCTGAAGCTTTCTTT.